This is a list of T cell receptor beta chains from one sample in a study of blood T cell repertoires in COVID-19. Sequencing used immunoSEQ multiplex PCR; TCRdb keeps in-frame clones, though not all of them. The sample holds more than 150,000 clones, less than 90% seen once. Material for sequencing was peripheral blood. These receptors all stem from a woman in her 70s with acute or convalescent COVID-19. CDR3s include the opening cysteine and the closing phenylalanine or tryptophan. The order of the fields is V gene, D gene, J gene, clone size, CDR3 protein, CDR3 DNA. A D gene is named only where the DNA matches it firmly. Clone size is shown for a subset of rows, as once, few, many or a class of expanded clone.

V: TRBV6-5
D: -
J: TRBJ1-2
size: -
CDR3: CASRWGLNGYTF
DNA: TGTGCCAGCAGGTGGGGCCTTAATGGCTACACCTTC

V: TRBV21-1
D: -
J: TRBJ1-1
size: -
CDR3: CASIPGQGASNTEAFF
DNA: TGTGCCAGCATCCCAGGGCAGGGGGCTTCGAACACTGAAGCTTTCTTT

V: TRBV10-1
D: TRBD1
J: TRBJ2-7
size: -
CDR3: CASSEAGGPYEQYF
DNA: TGCGCCAGCAGTGAGGCAGGGGGCCCCTACGAGCAGTACTTC

V: TRBV18
D: TRBD1
J: TRBJ1-1
size: -
CDR3: CASSLNRQGVDTEAFF
DNA: TGTGCCAGCTCACTTAATCGACAGGGCGTGGACACTGAAGCTTTCTTT

V: TRBV18
D: -
J: TRBJ1-1
size: -
CDR3: CASSPVLTEAFF
DNA: TGTGCCAGCTCACCGGTACTGACTGAAGCTTTCTTT

V: TRBV5-1
D: TRBD1
J: TRBJ1-6
size: -
CDR3: CASSVGTETSPLHF
DNA: TGCGCCAGCAGCGTGGGGACAGAAACTTCACCCCTCCACTTT

V: TRBV25-1
D: TRBD1
J: TRBJ2-2
size: -
CDR3: CASSPHRGAGELFF
DNA: TGTGCCAGCAGTCCTCACAGGGGAGCCGGGGAGCTGTTTTTT

V: TRBV12-3/TRBV12-4
D: -
J: TRBJ1-1
size: -
CDR3: CASSLGEREAFF
DNA: TGTGCCAGCAGTTTAGGTGAGAGGGAAGCTTTCTTT

V: TRBV19
D: -
J: TRBJ2-3
size: -
CDR3: CASSIYGGASTDTQYF
DNA: TGTGCCAGTAGTATTTACGGCGGGGCGAGCACAGATACGCAGTATTTT

V: TRBV6-5
D: -
J: TRBJ1-6
size: -
CDR3: CASSSWTGDSPLHF
DNA: TGTGCCAGCAGTTCCTGGACCGGGGATTCACCCCTCCACTTT

V: TRBV5-4
D: -
J: TRBJ2-2
size: -
CDR3: CASSLAGTSVGELFF
DNA: TGTGCCAGCAGCTTGGCCGGGACTTCTGTCGGGGAGCTGTTTTTT

V: TRBV30
D: TRBD1
J: TRBJ1-6
size: -
CDR3: CAWRGQVTGNSPLHF
DNA: TGTGCCTGGAGAGGACAGGTGACTGGTAATTCACCCCTCCACTTT

V: TRBV6-6
D: -
J: TRBJ1-4
size: few
CDR3: CASTREGRNEKLFF
DNA: TGTGCCAGCACCCGGGAGGGACGTAATGAAAAACTGTTTTTT

V: TRBV15
D: TRBD1
J: TRBJ1-5
size: -
CDR3: CATSPDRVNQPQHF
DNA: TGTGCCACCAGCCCGGACAGGGTCAATCAGCCCCAGCATTTT

V: TRBV29-1
D: -
J: TRBJ1-2
size: once
CDR3: CSFKRDTSNYGYTF
DNA: TGCAGCTTCAAACGGGACACTTCTAACTATGGCTACACCTTC

V: TRBV9
D: -
J: TRBJ2-6
size: -
CDR3: CASSVATMPGANVLTF
DNA: TGTGCCAGCAGCGTAGCTACGATGCCTGGGGCCAACGTCCTGACTTTC

V: TRBV10-3
D: TRBD1
J: TRBJ1-4
size: few
CDR3: CAISESGGHEKLFF
DNA: TGTGCCATCAGTGAGTCAGGGGGCCATGAAAAACTGTTTTTT

V: TRBV11-2
D: TRBD2
J: TRBJ2-2
size: -
CDR3: CASSSPLAGGTTGELFF
DNA: TGTGCCAGCAGCTCCCCGCTAGCGGGGGGAACAACCGGGGAGCTGTTTTTT

V: TRBV7-9
D: TRBD1
J: TRBJ2-1
size: -
CDR3: CASSVRDRDYNEQFF
DNA: TGTGCCAGCAGCGTCCGGGACAGGGACTACAATGAGCAGTTCTTC

V: TRBV4-3
D: -
J: TRBJ1-2
size: -
CDR3: CASSQDIGQKYGYTF
DNA: TGCGCCAGCAGCCAAGATATCGGACAAAAGTATGGCTACACCTTC

V: TRBV4-3
D: -
J: TRBJ1-5
size: -
CDR3: CASSLEYSNQPQHF
DNA: TGCGCCAGCAGCTTGGAGTATAGCAATCAGCCCCAGCATTTT

V: TRBV5-1
D: -
J: TRBJ1-6
size: -
CDR3: CASSLEAGLVNSPLHF
DNA: TGCGCCAGCAGCTTGGAAGCGGGGCTGGTTAATTCACCCCTCCACTTT